One and the same sample provided the 25 T cell receptor beta chains below, sequenced in a study of patients and donors after allogeneic stem cell transplantation. TCRdb ran MiXCR on the RT-PCR reads and lists one entry per CDR3 protein. The table lists a few hundred thousand distinct CDR3 sequences, roughly two fifths of them singletons. The material sequenced was blood, either unsorted or a sorted T cell fraction (not recorded which). Every receptor here comes from a human donor who was either an allogeneic HSCT recipient or a stem cell or donor lymphocyte infusion donor (not recorded which). It is not recorded whose cells these are; they may come from a transplant donor.

Only a few counts were recorded for this clonotype. V usage is TRBV20-1 and J usage is TRBJ1-5, with a weak D call TRBD1 (6 bases). The CDR3 runs to 14 residues. Germline V lookup: CDR1 DFQATT, CDR2 SNEGSKA (reference sequence). Deletions cut 5 bases from V and 0 bases from J, with 11 bases between. The CDR3 reads CSAPTGDSNQPQHF. DNA of the CDR3: TGCAGTGCTCCGACAGGAGATAGCAATCAGCCCCAGCATTTT.

This clonotype appeared a few times. V is TRBV12-3 or TRBV12-4 and J is TRBJ2-5; 8 bases agree with TRBD1. The CDR3 has 14 amino acids. J was trimmed by 1 base and V by 4 bases; bases with no gene match: 2. The CDR3 loop is CASSSTGGQETQYF. Written as DNA, the CDR3 is TGTGCCAGCAGTTCTACAGGGGGCCAAGAGACCCAGTACTTC.

The genes are TRBV20-1 and TRBJ1-1, with D perhaps TRBD1 (5 bases). The CDR3 runs 14 residues. The V and J ends lost 5 bases and 1 base respectively, with 14 bases between them. Germline V gene sequence: CDR1 DFQATT, CDR2 SNEGSKA (reference sequence). CDR3 coding DNA: TGCAGTGCTCGTCAAACGGGGGGGAACACTGAAGCTTTCTTT. Translating gives CSARQTGGNTEAFF.

This clonotype has just a few counts. CDR3 nucleotide sequence: TGTGCCACCTCTACAGGGGAGGGCACTGAAGCTTTCTTT. Translating it yields CATSTGEGTEAFF. The chain combines TRBV28 with TRBJ1-1; 7 nucleotides line up with TRBD1. CDR3 length: 13 residues. In germline, CDR1 is MDHEN, CDR2 SYDVKM. The V segment lost 10 bases and the J segment 4 bases; nucleotides outside the gene matches: 9.

This sequence joins TRBV20-1 and TRBJ2-7; 8 bases fit TRBD2. The V gene end was trimmed by 3 bases and the J gene end by 0 bases; junction bases not matched to a gene: 7. Germline CDR1 and CDR2: DFQATT and SNEGSKA (reference sequence). The CDR3 has 15 amino acids. CDR3: CSARTSSGISYEQYF. The CDR3 DNA reads as TGCAGTGCTAGGACTAGTAGCGGGATCTCCTACGAGCAGTACTTC.

The chain is built from TRBV14 and TRBJ2-3; TRBD1 matches 10 bases. Germline V gives CDR1 SGHDN, CDR2 FVKESK. This CDR3 has 14 residues. The trim removed 2 bases at V and 9 bases at J, leaving 5 bases unmatched. CDR3 protein: CASSQPPGQGTQYF. DNA for the CDR3: TGTGCCAGCAGCCAACCACCGGGACAGGGGACGCAGTATTTT.

V gene TRBV27 combines with J gene TRBJ1-2; D not resolved. This CDR3 is built from 13 residues. Trimming pared 3 bases from V and 4 bases from J, leaving 9 bases between. CDR1 is MNHEY, CDR2 SMNVEV, per germline (reference sequence). DNA of the CDR3: TGTGCCAGCAGTTTGTCACGGCTCTATGGCTACACCTTC. Amino acids: CASSLSRLYGYTF.

This chain uses TRBV27 with TRBJ2-1, with no clear D. This CDR3 region has 15 residues. Trimming removed 4 bases at V and 7 bases at J, with 17 bases between. Looked up from germline, CDR1 is MNHEY and CDR2 is SMNVEV (reference sequence). The CDR3 sequence is CASSSAEGRKNEQFF. The CDR3 DNA reads TGTGCCAGCAGTTCAGCAGAAGGACGGAAAAATGAGCAGTTCTTC.

The rearrangement joins TRBV5-1 to TRBJ1-1, with D tentatively TRBD1 (5 bases). Germline-derived CDR1 and CDR2 are SGHRS and YFSETQ. V shed 3 bases and J shed 1 base, with 10 bases lying between them. This CDR3 has 14 amino acids. The CDR3 coding sequence is TGCGCCAGCAGCTGGACAAAGCCGAACACTGAAGCTTTCTTT. Its protein product is CASSWTKPNTEAFF.

This clonotype was found a few times. This rearrangement joins TRBV29-1 to TRBJ1-4; D is possibly TRBD1 (5 bases). Germline V gene data show CDR1 as SQVTM and CDR2 as ANQGSEA. V gave up 4 bases and J gave up 2 bases, with 11 bases separating them. This CDR3 is 14 amino acids long. CDR3 in amino acids: CSVGGRSTNEKLFF. The CDR3 DNA sequence: TGCAGCGTTGGGGGACGTTCGACTAATGAAAAACTGTTTTTT. Full variable domain (remainder filled in from reference TRBV29-1 and TRBJ1-4): SAVISQKPSRDICQRGTSLTIQCQVDSQVTMMFWYRQQPGQSLTLIATANQGSEATYESGFVIDKFPISRPNLTFSTLTVSNMSPEDSSIYLCSVGGRSTNEKLFFGSGTQLSVL.

The rearrangement links TRBV5-1 to TRBJ1-3; D remains ambiguous. Trimming shortened V by 4 bases and J by 3 bases, and 8 bases separated the two germline ends. Germline V gene lookup returns CDR1 SGHRS and CDR2 YFSETQ. CDR3 length equals 13 residues. CDR3 sequence: CASSPLLGNTIYF. The CDR3, as DNA: TGCGCCAGCAGCCCTCTACTTGGAAACACCATATATTTT.

The chain carries TRBV29-1 and TRBJ1-4, with D maybe TRBD1 (5 bases). Germline-derived CDR1 and CDR2 are SQVTM and ANQGSEA. The CDR3 runs to 13 residues. Trimming removed 4 bases at V and 5 bases at J, with 11 bases between. The CDR3 DNA follows: TGCAGCGTTGTCGACAGCAGGAATGAAAAACTGTTTTTT. It encodes CSVVDSRNEKLFF.

This rearrangement joins TRBV15 to TRBJ2-7; TRBD1 matches 7 bases. V was clipped by 0 bases and J by 5 bases; unmatched bases: 7. This CDR3 region has 15 residues. The germline CDR1 and CDR2 sequences are LNHNV and YYDKDF (reference sequence). The CDR3 DNA reads TGTGCCACCAGCAGAGATTTAAGGACAGGTAACGAGCAGTACTTC. Protein product: CATSRDLRTGNEQYF.

This clonotype was recorded a few times. The rearrangement joins TRBV29-1 to TRBJ1-2; D uncertain. With 3 bases removed from V and 8 bases from J, the gap between germline ends came to 7 bases. CDR1 is SQVTM and CDR2 is ANQGSEA in the germline V gene. This CDR3 has 10 residues. The CDR3 DNA sequence: TGCAGCGTTGACTTGGAAGGCTACACCTTC. Its protein product is CSVDLEGYTF.

The genes are TRBV12-3 or TRBV12-4 and TRBJ2-6; the D gene is possibly TRBD2 (5 bases). The V end lost 3 bases, the J end lost 2 bases, and 8 bases lay between the germline ends. This CDR3 spans 15 amino acids. Here the CDR3 DNA reads TGTGCCAGCAGTTTTGGAGGAACTGGGGCCAACGTCCTGACTTTC. This sequence encodes CASSFGGTGANVLTF.

The chain has TRBV5-1 and TRBJ2-2, with 7 positions matching TRBD1. The CDR3 length is 15 residues. The J segment lost 2 bases and the V segment lost 3 bases, leaving 4 bases of the junction unmatched. Germline loops: CDR1 SGHRS, CDR2 YFSETQ. The CDR3 region is CASSWGQLNTGELFF. As DNA, the CDR3 is TGCGCCAGCAGCTGGGGACAGCTTAACACCGGGGAGCTGTTTTTT.

V usage is TRBV20-1 and J usage is TRBJ2-1; D is unresolved. The germline V gene encodes CDR1 DFQATT and CDR2 SNEGSKA (reference sequence). The CDR3 totals 15 residues. V was pared by 6 bases and J by 5 bases, with 20 bases between. In DNA, the CDR3 is TGCAGTGCGCCTATGTTCTCCGGCTGGAACAATGAGCAGTTCTTC. This gives the protein CSAPMFSGWNNEQFF.

The sample holds a few counts of this clonotype. The CDR3 nucleotides are TGCGCCAGCAGCTTGGTCGGGGACGGACATAATTCACCCCTCCACTTT. This sequence encodes CASSLVGDGHNSPLHF. The rearrangement joins TRBV5-1 to TRBJ1-6, with D perhaps TRBD1 (5 bases). The CDR3 contains 16 residues. Germline CDR1 reads SGHRS; CDR2 reads YFSETQ. With 0 bases removed from V and 5 bases from J, the gap between germline ends came to 12 bases.

In its sample, this clonotype was seen once. J is TRBJ1-1 and V is TRBV19, with D possibly matching TRBD1 (6 bases). The CDR3 consists of 13 residues. Germline assignment: CDR1 LNHDA and CDR2 SQIVND (reference sequence). Trimming shortened V by 5 bases and J by 9 bases, and 16 bases separated the two germline ends. CDR3 protein: CASSVPTGLKAFF. The CDR3 DNA reads TGTGCCAGTAGTGTACCGACAGGCCTAAAAGCTTTCTTT.

The chain couples TRBV29-1 to TRBJ2-5, with a tentative D call TRBD1 (6 bases). This CDR3 comprises 12 residues. Looked up from germline, CDR1 is SQVTM and CDR2 is ANQGSEA. V was clipped by 4 bases and J by 1 base, with 7 bases between them. The CDR3 coding sequence is TGCAGCGTTGGCAGGGGCCAAGAGACCCAGTACTTC. Translating it yields CSVGRGQETQYF. Full variable domain (remainder filled in from reference TRBV29-1 and TRBJ2-5): SAVISQKPSRDICQRGTSLTIQCQVDSQVTMMFWYRQQPGQSLTLIATANQGSEATYESGFVIDKFPISRPNLTFSTLTVSNMSPEDSSIYLCSVGRGQETQYFGPGTRLLVL.

The chain links TRBV11-2 to TRBJ1-2, with 10 bases lining up with TRBD1. CDR1 is SGHAT, CDR2 FQNNGV, per germline. The CDR3 has 16 amino acids. The trim removed 4 bases at V and 2 bases at J, leaving 7 bases unmatched. The CDR3 protein is CASSSRTGGLNYGYTF. In DNA form, the CDR3 reads TGTGCCAGCAGCTCTAGGACAGGGGGATTGAACTATGGCTACACCTTC.

This rearrangement joins TRBV20-1 to TRBJ2-1; the match to TRBD2 covers 8 bases. The J segment lost 6 bases and the V segment lost 2 bases, leaving 9 bases of the junction unmatched. Germline values: CDR1 DFQATT, CDR2 SNEGSKA (reference sequence). The CDR3 sequence is 15 residues long. DNA of the CDR3: TGCAGTGCTAGAACCCCACTAGCGGCGACCAATGAGCAGTTCTTC. Translating gives CSARTPLAATNEQFF.

V is TRBV6-6 and J is TRBJ1-4; the D gene is possibly TRBD1 (6 bases). V was trimmed by 6 bases and J by 8 bases, leaving 19 bases between them. This CDR3 is built from 15 residues. CDR1 and CDR2 (germline): MNHNY, SVGAGI (reference sequence). The CDR3 spells CASRSAGTKNEKLFF. CDR3 nucleotide sequence: TGTGCCAGCAGGTCCGCCGGGACAAAGAACGAAAAACTGTTTTTT.

J is TRBJ1-6 and V is TRBV6-6; D gene unclear. The CDR3 runs to 14 residues. Germline V CDR1 and CDR2: MNHNY, SVGAGI (reference sequence). V lost 2 bases, J lost 7 bases, and 9 bases lay in between. CDR3 region: CASSYASVNSPLHF. The CDR3, as DNA: TGTGCCAGCAGTTACGCCAGCGTGAATTCACCCCTCCACTTT.

V usage is TRBV30 and J usage is TRBJ1-1, with 7 nucleotides matching TRBD1. Germline V gene sequence: CDR1 GTSNPN, CDR2 SVGIG (reference sequence). The CDR3 totals 13 residues. V dropped 8 bases and J dropped 1; count of bases not matched to a gene: 7. Here the CDR3 DNA reads TGTGCCCGAGACAGGGAGGGGAACACTGAAGCTTTCTTT. The encoded protein is CARDREGNTEAFF.